The next 22 T cell receptor beta chains were all read from a single sample in a study of T cell responses to AZD1222 COVID-19 vaccine. The data were produced by immunoSEQ multiplex PCR, yet TCRdb's version contains in-frame clones alone and is incomplete. This sample yields 85,000 or so clones, of which just under 90% are seen a single time; approximately 5.7% belongs to the top ten. The sequences come from peripheral blood, collected on day 0 of AZD1222 vaccination. Receptors originate from an adult in good health.

In regard to this clone: Other DNA sequences from this sample encode an identical CDR3 as well. V usage is TRBV6-4 and J usage is TRBJ2-1, with no clear D. V dropped 2 bases and J dropped 1 base, with 3 bases sitting between them. CDR1 and CDR2 (germline): MRHNA, SNTAGT. CDR3 length equals 13 residues. CDR3 bases: TGTGCCAGCAGTGACGGATCCTACAATGAGCAGTTCTTC. Its translation: CASSDGSYNEQFF.

The rearrangement links TRBV7-2 to TRBJ2-7; 8 nucleotides line up with TRBD2. CDR3 length: 16 residues. CDR1 SGHTA and CDR2 FQGNSA come from the germline V gene. The V gene end was trimmed by 5 bases and the J gene end by 6 bases; junction bases not matched to a gene: 15. The chain's CDR3 is CASSPDRTSQAGEQYF. CDR3 nucleotide sequence: TGTGCCAGCAGCCCCGACCGGACTAGCCAGGCGGGCGAGCAGTACTTC.

This chain links TRBV18 with TRBJ2-7; D call uncertain. The germline V gene has CDR1 KGHSH and CDR2 LQKENI. There are 13 residues in the CDR3. Trimming left V 2 bases short and J 7 bases short, with 12 bases between. CDR3 nucleotide sequence: TGTGCCAGCTCACCATTTACTCCGGAGGAGCAGTACTTC. Translating it yields CASSPFTPEEQYF.

The chain links TRBV5-4 to TRBJ1-2; 7 bases align to TRBD1. Trimming cost V 3 bases and J 4 bases; bases outside gene matches: 9. Germline CDR1 reads SGHNT; CDR2 reads YYREEE (reference sequence). This CDR3 has 15 residues. CDR3: CASSWAQQGGYGYTF. CDR3 DNA sequence: TGTGCCAGCAGCTGGGCTCAGCAGGGGGGCTATGGCTACACCTTC.

V is TRBV5-1 and J is TRBJ2-7; no reliable D call. Germline assignment: CDR1 SGHRS and CDR2 YFSETQ. The length of the CDR3 is 13 residues. Trimming took 0 bases from V and 2 from J, leaving 6 bases between them. The CDR3 here is CASSLDGTYEQYF. The CDR3 nucleotides read TGCGCCAGCAGCTTGGACGGCACCTACGAGCAGTACTTC. The whole variable domain, remainder taken from reference TRBV5-1 and TRBJ2-7, is KAGVTQTPRYLIKTRGQQVTLSCSPISGHRSVSWYQQTPGQGLQFLFEYFSETQRNKGNFPGRFSGRQFSNSRSEMNVSTLELGDSALYLCASSLDGTYEQYFGPGTRLTVT.

This clone was seen once. The chain combines TRBV12-3 or TRBV12-4 with TRBJ1-1; D call uncertain. The CDR3 has 13 residues. V gave up 6 bases and J gave up 1 base, with 9 bases separating them. The CDR3 sequence is CASSRLGNTEAFF. CDR3 DNA sequence: TGTGCCAGCAGCCGACTTGGGAACACTGAAGCTTTCTTT.

V and J are TRBV4-1 and TRBJ1-1; D gene ambiguous. Germline CDR1 and CDR2: MGHRA and YSYEKL. The CDR3 sequence is 14 residues long. V was shortened by 0 bases and J by 5 bases, with 10 bases between the two germline ends. CDR3 DNA: TGCGCCAGCAGCCAAGATCTGGTTGGGACTGAAGCTTTCTTT. It translates to CASSQDLVGTEAFF.

In this sample, this clone turned up a few times. The CDR3 is CASSGTANSPLHF. CDR3 coding DNA: TGCGCCAGCAGTGGGACAGCCAATTCACCCCTCCACTTT. The chain links TRBV10-1 to TRBJ1-6, with D possibly matching TRBD1 (6 bases). This CDR3 spans 13 amino acids. The V and J ends lost 4 bases and 7 bases respectively, with 8 bases between them. The germline gives CDR1 WNHNN, CDR2 SYGVQD (reference sequence).

The chain recombines TRBV18 with TRBJ2-5; TRBD1 matches 10 bases. This CDR3 contains 15 residues. With V trimmed by 1 base and J by 4 bases, 3 bases remained unmatched. Per germline, CDR1 KGHSH and CDR2 LQKENI. The CDR3 region is CASSPRRTGGETQYF. CDR3 in DNA: TGTGCCAGCTCACCACGCCGGACAGGGGGAGAGACCCAGTACTTC.

The chain recombines TRBV4-3 with TRBJ1-2; perhaps TRBD1 as D (5 bases). This CDR3 has 16 amino acids. Germline V gives CDR1 LGHNA, CDR2 YSLEER. V was clipped by 0 bases and J by 7 bases, with 18 bases between them. CDR3 loop: CASSQDLRGERGGYTF. The CDR3 coding sequence is TGCGCCAGCAGCCAAGATTTGAGAGGGGAAAGGGGTGGCTACACCTTC.

This rearrangement joins TRBV27 to TRBJ1-2, with D uncertain. The germline V gene encodes CDR1 MNHEY and CDR2 SMNVEV (reference sequence). V was cut by 5 bases and J by 4 bases, with 14 bases left in between. This CDR3 comprises 14 residues. In DNA, the CDR3 is TGTGCCAGCAGTCCGGACCGGAACCTCTATGGCTACACCTTC. Translation gives CASSPDRNLYGYTF.

In this sample, this clone turned up a few times. The V and J genes are TRBV7-3 and TRBJ2-2; maybe TRBD2 (5 bases). Germline V gene lookup returns CDR1 SGHTA and CDR2 FQGTGA. The CDR3 contains 14 residues. The V end was cut by 5 bases, the J end by 5 bases, with 12 bases between. The CDR3 DNA reads TGTGCCAGCAGCGCAGCCGGGGAGACCGGGGAGCTGTTTTTT. This sequence encodes CASSAAGETGELFF.

DNA for the CDR3: TGTGCCAGCTCACCACCGTCGCGGGGTTCTAGCGGAAACACCATATATTTT. This encodes CASSPPSRGSSGNTIYF. The chain recombines TRBV18 with TRBJ1-3; D gene uncertain. The CDR3 is 17 amino acids. Per germline, CDR1 KGHSH and CDR2 LQKENI. Trimming shortened V by 0 bases and J by 4 bases, and 16 bases separated the two germline ends.

The chain has TRBV6-1 and TRBJ2-3, with D possibly being TRBD1 (6 bases). The V end was cut by 0 bases, the J end by 1 base, with 11 bases between. The CDR3 runs to 16 residues. CDR1 MNHNS and CDR2 SASEGT come from the germline V gene. CDR3 bases: TGTGCCAGCAGTGAAGCGGGGGCAGGGGGCACAGATACGCAGTATTTT. Its translation: CASSEAGAGGTDTQYF.

The DNA of the CDR3 is TGTGCCAGCAGTGAATTTAACAGACTAGCGGGGTTACAAGAGACCCAGTACTTC. Translating gives CASSEFNRLAGLQETQYF. The rearrangement joins TRBV6-4 to TRBJ2-5, with 11 nucleotides matching TRBD2. CDR1 MRHNA and CDR2 SNTAGT come from the germline V gene. The CDR3 contains 18 residues. V lost 3 bases and J lost 2; bases outside the gene matches: 11.

This chain links TRBV27 with TRBJ1-2, with TRBD1 matching 8 bases. The CDR3 is made up of 16 amino acids. The junction had 13 bases not matched to a gene; V was cut back by 6 bases and J by 4 bases. The germline CDR1 and CDR2 sequences are MNHEY and SMNVEV (reference sequence). CDR3 in amino acids: CASRLASRGLGYGYTF. CDR3 sequence (DNA): TGTGCCAGCAGACTAGCTTCCAGGGGGCTTGGCTATGGCTACACCTTC.

This chain connects TRBV19 to TRBJ1-5; D remains unclear. With 0 bases removed from V and 5 bases from J, the gap between germline ends came to 14 bases. Germline CDR1 reads LNHDA; CDR2 reads SQIVND (reference sequence). This CDR3 region has 16 residues. The CDR3: CASSIDLGIKDQPQHF. DNA of the CDR3: TGTGCCAGTAGTATAGATCTAGGCATCAAGGATCAGCCCCAGCATTTT.

There are a few counts of this clone. V and J are TRBV5-1 and TRBJ2-3; the D gene is possibly TRBD2 (7 bases). V lost 5 bases and J 0 bases, leaving 16 bases between the germline ends. Germline V gives CDR1 SGHRS, CDR2 YFSETQ. This CDR3 has 16 residues. DNA of the CDR3: TGCGCCAGCAGATCCCGGCGGGGGCCGAGCACAGATACGCAGTATTTT. Translating it yields CASRSRRGPSTDTQYF.

V is TRBV7-9 and J is TRBJ2-1; D not certain. Germline V gene lookup returns CDR1 SEHNR and CDR2 FQNEAQ (reference sequence). V lost 5 bases and J lost 10, with 9 bases in between. The CDR3 covers 11 residues. The CDR3 here is CASSPGREQFF. In nucleotides, the CDR3 is TGTGCCAGCAGCCCTGGTCGGGAGCAGTTCTTC. The entire variable domain, with the rest obtained from reference TRBV7-9 and TRBJ2-1, is as follows: DTGVSQNPRHKITKRGQNVTFRCDPISEHNRLYWYRQTLGQGPEFLTYFQNEAQLEKSRLLSDRFSAERPKGSFSTLEIQRTEQGDSAMYLCASSPGREQFFGPGTRLTVL.

The chain carries TRBV9 and TRBJ1-2, with 9 bases lining up with TRBD1. The junction had 10 bases not matched to a gene; V was cut back by 4 bases and J by 12 bases. The germline gives CDR1 SGDLS, CDR2 YYNGEE. The CDR3 has 13 residues. The CDR3 DNA is TGTGCCAGCAGCTCCGGACAGGGGCGACCCCACACCTTC. The encoded protein is CASSSGQGRPHTF.

This sequence joins TRBV25-1 and TRBJ2-5, with 7 nucleotides matching TRBD2. Germline V lookup: CDR1 MGHDK, CDR2 SYGVNS. V trimming: 6 bases; J trimming: 3 bases; junction bases outside the gene matches: 16. The CDR3 has 17 residues. The CDR3 loop reads CASRLGRARTLKETQYF. CDR3 bases: TGTGCCAGCAGGCTTGGGAGGGCCCGGACATTGAAAGAGACCCAGTACTTC.

This chain uses TRBV5-8 with TRBJ1-1, with D perhaps TRBD1 (5 bases). Trimming removed 5 bases at V and 7 bases at J, with 21 bases between. The germline CDR1 and CDR2 sequences are SGHTS and YDEGEE. The CDR3 is 15 amino acids. The CDR3 DNA reads as TGTGCCAGCAGAATAAACAGGATGGTGGGGGGTGAAGCTTTCTTT. Encoded protein: CASRINRMVGGEAFF.